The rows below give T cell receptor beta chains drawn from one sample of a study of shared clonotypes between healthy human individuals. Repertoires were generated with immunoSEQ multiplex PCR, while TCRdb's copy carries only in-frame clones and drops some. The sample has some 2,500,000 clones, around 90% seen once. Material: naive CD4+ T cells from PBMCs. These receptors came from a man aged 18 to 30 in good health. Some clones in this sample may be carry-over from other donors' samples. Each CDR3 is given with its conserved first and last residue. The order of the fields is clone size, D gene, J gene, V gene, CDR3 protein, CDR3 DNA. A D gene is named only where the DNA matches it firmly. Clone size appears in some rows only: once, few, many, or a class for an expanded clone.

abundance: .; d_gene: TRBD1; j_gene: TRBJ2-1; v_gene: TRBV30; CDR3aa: CAWDWDRGPNSYNEQFF; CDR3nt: TGTGCCTGGGATTGGGACAGGGGGCCGAACTCCTACAATGAGCAGTTCTTC
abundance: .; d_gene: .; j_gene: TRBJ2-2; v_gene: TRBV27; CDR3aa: CASSVGLRNTGELFF; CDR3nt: TGTGCCAGCAGTGTGGGTTTGAGGAACACCGGGGAGCTGTTTTTT
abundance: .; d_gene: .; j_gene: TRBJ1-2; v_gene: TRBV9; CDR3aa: CASSPRTANYGYTF; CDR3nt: TGTGCCAGCAGCCCCAGGACAGCTAACTATGGCTACACCTTC
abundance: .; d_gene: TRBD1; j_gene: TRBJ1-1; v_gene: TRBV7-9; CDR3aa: CASSATLGQAMNTEAFF; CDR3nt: TGTGCCAGCAGCGCGACCCTCGGACAGGCTATGAACACTGAAGCTTTCTTT
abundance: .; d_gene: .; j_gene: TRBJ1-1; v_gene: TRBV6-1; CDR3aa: CASSYRGEAFF; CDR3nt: TGTGCCAGCAGTTATCGAGGGGAAGCTTTCTTT
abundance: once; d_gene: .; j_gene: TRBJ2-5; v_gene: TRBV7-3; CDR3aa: CASSFGPQETQYF; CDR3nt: TGTGCCAGCAGCTTTGGGCCTCAAGAGACCCAGTACTTC
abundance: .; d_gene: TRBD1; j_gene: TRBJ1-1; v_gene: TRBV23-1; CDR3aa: CASSRAGGTFTTEAFF; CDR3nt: TGCGCCAGCAGTCGGGCAGGGGGCACCTTCACGACAGAAGCTTTCTTT
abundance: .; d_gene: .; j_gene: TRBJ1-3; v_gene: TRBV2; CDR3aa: CASSSIEPSSGNTIYF; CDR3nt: TGTGCCAGCAGTTCTATAGAACCGAGCTCTGGAAACACCATATATTTT
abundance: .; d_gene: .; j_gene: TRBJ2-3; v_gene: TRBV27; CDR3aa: CASSLGAYSTDTQYF; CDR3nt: TGTGCCAGCAGTTTAGGTGCCTATAGCACAGATACGCAGTATTTT
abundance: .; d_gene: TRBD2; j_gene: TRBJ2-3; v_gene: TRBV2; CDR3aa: CASSTSGSTDTQYF; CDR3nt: TGTGCCAGCTCCACTAGCGGAAGCACAGATACGCAGTATTTT
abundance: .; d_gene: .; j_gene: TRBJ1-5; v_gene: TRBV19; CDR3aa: CASTDTSNQPQHF; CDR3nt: TGTGCCAGTACCGACACTAGTAATCAGCCCCAGCATTTT
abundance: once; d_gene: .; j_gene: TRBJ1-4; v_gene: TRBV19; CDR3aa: CASNRQGSEKLFF; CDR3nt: TGTGCCAGTAATAGGCAGGGGAGTGAAAAACTGTTTTTT
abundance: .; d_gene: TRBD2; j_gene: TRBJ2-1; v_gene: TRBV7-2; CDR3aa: CASSLGLAGNNEQFF; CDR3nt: TGTGCCAGCAGCTTAGGGCTAGCGGGGAACAATGAGCAGTTCTTC
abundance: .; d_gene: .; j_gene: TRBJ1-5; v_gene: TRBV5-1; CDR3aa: CASSEGPDQPQHF; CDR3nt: TGCGCCAGCAGCGAGGGACCGGATCAGCCCCAGCATTTT
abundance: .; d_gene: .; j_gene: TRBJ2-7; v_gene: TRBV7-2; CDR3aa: CASSFTQGVAYEQYF; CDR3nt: TGTGCCAGCAGCTTCACACAGGGAGTGGCCTACGAGCAGTACTTC
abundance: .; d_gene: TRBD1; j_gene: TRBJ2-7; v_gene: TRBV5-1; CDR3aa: CASSWRSTGGSSSYEQYF; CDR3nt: TGCGCCAGCAGCTGGAGATCGACAGGGGGCTCTAGCTCCTACGAGCAGTACTTC